The next 28 T cell receptor beta chains were all read from a single sample in a study of blood T cell repertoires in COVID-19 (TCRdb year 2020). Library prep was done by the immunoSEQ multiplex PCR assay. TCRdb re-hosts the immuneACCESS table, in-frame sequences only. Its copies lack some clones; in the studies checked, an unresolved V gene accounts for under half of them, and the cause for the rest is not known. The sample contains approximately 300,000 clones, 85% to 90% of them found a single time. Approximately 4% of the sample rests with the top ten. The sequenced sample consisted of PBMCs or T cells enriched from blood (not recorded which). All receptors come from a woman aged 18-35 years with acute COVID-19.

The genes are TRBV28 and TRBJ2-1; TRBD2 matches 8 bases. CDR1 is MDHEN, CDR2 SYDVKM, per germline. The CDR3 totals 16 residues. V gave up 4 bases and J gave up 2 bases; unmatched junction bases: 7. The CDR3 spells CASSSAGGEPYNEQFF. The CDR3 coding sequence is TGTGCCAGCAGTTCCGCCGGGGGGGAACCCTACAATGAGCAGTTCTTC.

The V and J genes are TRBV25-1 and TRBJ1-4; D perhaps matches TRBD1 (6 bases). Germline V gene lookup returns CDR1 MGHDK and CDR2 SYGVNS. V dropped 3 bases and J dropped 7 bases, with 12 bases sitting between them. This CDR3 region has 14 residues. In DNA, the CDR3 is TGTGCCAGCAGTGAGTCGGGGGGCGGTGAAAAACTGTTTTTT. Protein sequence: CASSESGGGEKLFF.

The chain carries TRBV28 and TRBJ2-7, with TRBD2 identical over 7 bases. This CDR3 comprises 14 residues. The germline gives CDR1 MDHEN, CDR2 SYDVKM. V gave up 8 bases and J gave up 3 bases; unmatched junction bases: 10. In DNA, the CDR3 is TGTGCCAGCGGGGCTAGCGGCCCAATCTACGAGCAGTACTTC. It encodes CASGASGPIYEQYF.

This clone was found once. The chain carries TRBV5-4 and TRBJ1-2; D perhaps matches TRBD1 (6 bases). Between the trimmed V and J ends, which lost 4 bases and 0 bases, there was a span of 13 bases. This CDR3 is built from 15 residues. Germline CDR1 reads SGHNT; CDR2 reads YYREEE (reference sequence). The CDR3 DNA sequence: TGTGCCAGCAGCCTCGACAGGTCCCCTAACTATGGCTACACCTTC. Translating gives CASSLDRSPNYGYTF.

The chain combines TRBV7-9 with TRBJ1-1, with D unresolved. The V end was cut by 3 bases, the J end by 4 bases, with 15 bases between. This CDR3 has 15 amino acids. The germline CDR1 and CDR2 sequences are SEHNR and FQNEAQ (reference sequence). The CDR3 loop reads CASSFGLARGTEAFF. CDR3 in DNA: TGTGCCAGCAGCTTTGGTCTGGCACGTGGCACTGAAGCTTTCTTT.

J is TRBJ2-6 and V is TRBV11-3, with a possible D match to TRBD1 (6 bases). Per the germline V gene, CDR1 is SGHNT and CDR2 is YENEEA. The CDR3 is made up of 15 amino acids. The germline V and J ends were trimmed by 6 bases and 2 bases, with 11 bases remaining between them. CDR3 sequence: CASSPGVAGANVLTF. For the CDR3, the DNA is TGTGCCAGCAGTCCAGGGGTGGCTGGGGCCAACGTCCTGACTTTC. Looking up the rest from reference TRBV11-3 and TRBJ2-6 gives the full variable domain: EAGVVQSPRYKIIEKKQPVAFWCNPISGHNTLYWYLQNLGQGPELLIRYENEEAVDDSQLPKDRFSAERLKGVDSTLKIQPAELGDSAVYLCASSPGVAGANVLTFGAGSRLTVL.

The chain combines TRBV5-1 with TRBJ1-1; D not resolved. CDR3 size: 14 residues. CDR1 and CDR2 from the germline V gene are SGHRS and YFSETQ. Trimming removed 3 bases from V and 4 bases from J, with 13 bases in between. CDR3 protein: CASSYYGEATEAFF. The DNA of the CDR3 is TGCGCCAGCAGCTATTACGGGGAGGCCACTGAAGCTTTCTTT.

For the CDR3, the DNA is TGTGCCAGTAGTATAGTCGGGAACCAGCCCCAGCATTTT. The encoded protein is CASSIVGNQPQHF. V is TRBV19 and J is TRBJ1-5; D call uncertain. The germline V and J ends were trimmed by 1 base and 7 bases, with 8 bases remaining between them. In germline, CDR1 is LNHDA, CDR2 SQIVND (reference sequence). The CDR3 consists of 13 residues.

This chain links TRBV28 with TRBJ2-3, with 11 nucleotides matching TRBD2. Germline V gene sequence: CDR1 MDHEN, CDR2 SYDVKM. Trimming cost V 4 bases and J 0 bases; bases outside gene matches: 12. CDR3 size: 19 residues. In DNA form, the CDR3 reads TGTGCCAGCAGTTCCCCTCTCCCCACTAGCGGGAGTAGCACAGATACGCAGTATTTT. The encoded protein is CASSSPLPTSGSSTDTQYF.

J is TRBJ2-3 and V is TRBV27; unclear D gene. The CDR3 is 14 amino acids. Trimming left V 6 bases short and J 6 bases short, with 16 bases between. CDR1 MNHEY and CDR2 SMNVEV come from the germline V gene (reference sequence). The CDR3 here is CASSVTGTRDTQYF. The CDR3 nucleotides read TGTGCCAGCAGCGTTACTGGTACGAGGGATACGCAGTATTTT.

The chain recombines TRBV19 with TRBJ2-1; 10 bases agree with TRBD2. CDR1 is LNHDA, CDR2 SQIVND, per germline (reference sequence). The CDR3 runs to 15 residues. Trimming removed 3 bases from V and 4 bases from J; junction bases left unmatched: 3. The CDR3 spells CASSMSSGSYNEQFF. The CDR3 nucleotides read TGTGCCAGTAGTATGTCTAGCGGGAGTTACAATGAGCAGTTCTTC.

The chain has TRBV5-1 and TRBJ1-5, with TRBD1 matching over 7 bases. Per the germline V gene, CDR1 is SGHRS and CDR2 is YFSETQ. J was trimmed by 1 base and V by 4 bases; bases with no gene match: 5. This CDR3 has 15 amino acids. CDR3 region: CASSIQGESNQPQHF. DNA for the CDR3: TGCGCCAGCAGCATTCAGGGGGAAAGCAATCAGCCCCAGCATTTT.

The chain joins TRBV10-2 to TRBJ2-3, with 8 bases identical to TRBD2. Germline CDR1 is WSHSY and CDR2 is SAAADI. The CDR3 extends over 16 amino acids. The junction had 7 bases not matched to a gene; V was cut back by 5 bases and J by 0 bases. CDR3 sequence reads: CASSTVLAGSTDTQYF. The CDR3 DNA follows: TGCGCCAGCAGTACAGTCCTAGCGGGTAGCACAGATACGCAGTATTTT.

The chain links TRBV7-9 to TRBJ1-6; TRBD1 is a possible D gene (5 bases). Germline V gene data show CDR1 as SEHNR and CDR2 as FQNEAQ (reference sequence). The CDR3 is 17 amino acids. Trimming took 6 bases from V and 0 from J, leaving 15 bases between them. The CDR3: CASRAGGTSSYNSPLHF. The DNA of the CDR3 is TGTGCCAGCAGGGCCGGGGGGACGAGCTCCTATAATTCACCCCTCCACTTT.

The CDR3 nucleotides read TGTGCCAGCAGCGGAGGGTACTCTGGAAACACCATATATTTT. Protein product: CASSGGYSGNTIYF. The chain uses TRBV3-1 (or the pseudogene TRBV3-2) and TRBJ1-3, with D unclear. There are 14 residues in the CDR3. Germline V gene lookup returns CDR1 LGHDT and CDR2 YNNKEL (reference sequence). V lost 5 bases and J lost 0, with 8 bases in between.

The chain carries TRBV7-9 and TRBJ2-1, with 7 nucleotides matching TRBD2. The CDR3 runs to 12 residues. Germline V CDR1 and CDR2: SEHNR, FQNEAQ (reference sequence). V dropped 6 bases and J dropped 7; count of bases not matched to a gene: 3. Here the CDR3 reads CASSLAENEQFF. CDR3 coding DNA: TGTGCCAGCAGTCTAGCGGAGAATGAGCAGTTCTTC. Together with reference TRBV7-9 and TRBJ2-1, the CDR3 gives the full variable domain: DTGVSQNPRHKITKRGQNVTFRCDPISEHNRLYWYRQTLGQGPEFLTYFQNEAQLEKSRLLSDRFSAERPKGSFSTLEIQRTEQGDSAMYLCASSLAENEQFFGPGTRLTVL.

This chain links TRBV4-2 with TRBJ1-2; tentatively, D is TRBD1 (5 bases). Trimming left V 0 bases short and J 4 bases short, with 12 bases between. The CDR3 runs 15 residues. Germline lookup yields CDR1 LGHNA and CDR2 YNFKEQ. CDR3 DNA sequence: TGTGCCAGCAGCCAAGATGGGGCAGGCCTCTATGGCTACACCTTC. As protein: CASSQDGAGLYGYTF.

The chain joins TRBV12-5 to TRBJ2-7; maybe TRBD2 (5 bases). Trimming removed 6 bases from V and 0 bases from J, with 12 bases in between. Germline values: CDR1 LGHNT, CDR2 FRNRAP. This CDR3 comprises 14 residues. In DNA form, the CDR3 reads TGTGCTAGTGGCGGCCTACGGGACTCCTACGAGCAGTACTTC. Protein product: CASGGLRDSYEQYF.

The V and J genes are TRBV7-2 and TRBJ2-5, with 10 nucleotides matching TRBD2. V was pared by 6 bases and J by 1 base, with 8 bases of the junction left unmatched. CDR1 is SGHTA, CDR2 FQGNSA, per germline. This CDR3 is 16 amino acids long. DNA of the CDR3: TGTGCCAGCAGAACTCAAGCGGGAGGGCTCCAAGAGACCCAGTACTTC. This encodes CASRTQAGGLQETQYF.

This chain uses TRBV14 with TRBJ2-1; maybe TRBD2 (6 bases). Germline V lookup: CDR1 SGHDN, CDR2 FVKESK. The V end lost 0 bases, the J end lost 8 bases, and 8 bases lay between the germline ends. This CDR3 region has 13 residues. CDR3 in DNA: TGTGCCAGCAGCCAAGATATAGCGGATGAGCAGTTCTTC. Translating it yields CASSQDIADEQFF. Full variable domain (missing parts from reference TRBV14 and TRBJ2-1): EAGVTQFPSHSVIEKGQTVTLRCDPISGHDNLYWYRRVMGKEIKFLLHFVKESKQDESGMPNNRFLAERTGGTYSTLKVQPAELEDSGVYFCASSQDIADEQFFGPGTRLTVL.

This clone was counted only a few times. The genes are TRBV29-1 and TRBJ1-2, with D perhaps matching TRBD1 (6 bases). The length of the CDR3 is 12 residues. Germline V CDR1 and CDR2: SQVTM, ANQGSEA. V was shortened by 4 bases and J by 2 bases, with 8 bases between the two germline ends. The CDR3, as DNA: TGCAGCGTTGCCAGGGGAAACTATGGCTACACCTTC. This codes for CSVARGNYGYTF.

The rearrangement links TRBV7-3 to TRBJ2-2; 12 positions match TRBD2. Per the germline V gene, CDR1 is SGHTA and CDR2 is FQGTGA. The ends lost 4 bases at V and 7 bases at J; junction bases unmatched: 7. The CDR3 is 16 residues long. The CDR3 is CASSSRLAGAGGELFF. CDR3 DNA: TGTGCCAGCAGCTCCCGACTAGCGGGAGCGGGCGGGGAGCTGTTTTTT. Full variable domain (rest looked up from reference TRBV7-3 and TRBJ2-2): GAGVSQTPSNKVTEKGKYVELRCDPISGHTALYWYRQSLGQGPEFLIYFQGTGAADDSGLPNDRFFAVRPEGSVSTLKIQRTERGDSAVYLCASSSRLAGAGGELFFGEGSRLTVL.

The chain is built from TRBV7-9 and TRBJ1-1, with 9 bases aligning to TRBD1. Germline assignment: CDR1 SEHNR and CDR2 FQNEAQ (reference sequence). The ends lost 5 bases at V and 1 base at J; junction bases unmatched: 5. The CDR3 sequence is 15 residues long. The CDR3 DNA is TGTGCCAGCAGCGAGACAGGGGGGACGAACACTGAAGCTTTCTTT. It specifies CASSETGGTNTEAFF.

The chain couples TRBV28 to TRBJ1-2; the D is unclear. CDR3 size: 14 residues. The germline V gene has CDR1 MDHEN and CDR2 SYDVKM. V lost 2 bases, J lost 4 bases, and 11 bases lay in between. CDR3: CASSLAGPAYGYTF. CDR3 nucleotides: TGTGCCAGCAGTTTAGCTGGGCCGGCCTATGGCTACACCTTC.

This clone showed up just once. The chain links TRBV7-9 to TRBJ1-2; no clear D. This CDR3 contains 12 residues. The germline V and J ends were trimmed by 1 base and 6 bases, with 6 bases remaining between them. Germline V CDR1 and CDR2: SEHNR, FQNEAQ (reference sequence). The CDR3 DNA is TGTGCCAGCAGCTTAGGAGGCGATGGCTACACCTTC. Its protein product is CASSLGGDGYTF.

The chain combines TRBV5-1 with TRBJ2-5; D is ambiguous. V lost 0 bases, J lost 4 bases, and 10 bases lay in between. Per germline, CDR1 SGHRS and CDR2 YFSETQ. CDR3 length: 14 amino acids. The CDR3 region has the DNA TGCGCCAGCAGCTTGGGATGGCGGCGAGAGACCCAGTACTTC. It yields the protein CASSLGWRRETQYF.

V gene TRBV28 combines with J gene TRBJ1-2, with 8 positions matching TRBD1. The V gene's germline CDR1 is MDHEN and CDR2 SYDVKM. Trimming took 4 bases from V and 2 from J; bases not matched to a gene: 3. The CDR3 runs to 14 residues. In DNA form, the CDR3 reads TGTGCCAGCAGTTCGGGACAGGCGAACTATGGCTACACCTTC. As protein: CASSSGQANYGYTF.

The chain employs TRBV10-3 and TRBJ1-5; TRBD1 aligns across 10 bases. Germline CDR1 is ENHRY and CDR2 is SYGVKD. V was clipped by 9 bases and J by 5 bases; unmatched bases: 4. The CDR3 is made up of 13 amino acids. The CDR3 is CAIATGGDQPQHF. CDR3 nucleotide sequence: TGTGCCATAGCGACAGGGGGCGATCAGCCCCAGCATTTT.